The present entry profiles one TCR beta chain with its context. Its antigen is as yet unknown. The entry originates in a study of Ad26.COV2.S vaccination and SARS-CoV-2 variants. Study details: The COV1001 Ad26.COV2.S trial arm included the donor. Study-wide findings and caveats: Participants given vaccine showed non-spike TCR breadth similar to that of placebo recipients. Reported post-vaccination CD8+ and CD4+ T cell responses to spike showed substantial breadth.

The method was immunoSEQ multiplex PCR; TCRdb's version includes in-frame clones alone and lacks a portion of them. The sample has 300,000 to 400,000 clones; over 75% are singletons. Regarding treatment: roughly 20 received Ad26.COV2.S at low or high dose, single or two shots; 5 received placebo; per-sample allocation not given. Collection of samples fell on day 63 after the first vaccine or placebo injection. Trimming removed 2 bases from V and 1 base from J, with 16 bases in between. The CDR3 is 17 amino acids. Germline values: CDR1 SGHNT, CDR2 YYREEE (reference sequence). The rearrangement uses TRBV5-4 and TRBJ1-3; possibly TRBD1 for D (5 bases). The clonotype comes from a person aged 18 to 59 who received the Ad26.COV2.S COVID-19 vaccine or a placebo. The sequenced sample was peripheral blood, obtained in a trial of Ad26.COV2.S vaccine versus placebo. The CDR3 DNA is TGTGCCAGCAGCTTCGGGATCAAGGGGTATTCTGGAAACACCATATATTTT. This codes for CASSFGIKGYSGNTIYF. The full variable domain, in which reference TRBV5-4 and TRBJ1-3 provide the parts outside the CDR3, is ETGVTQSPTHLIKTRGQQVTLRCSSQSGHNTVSWYQQALGQGPQFIFQYYREEENGRGNFPPRFSGLQFPNYSSELNVNALELDDSALYLCASSFGIKGYSGNTIYFGEGSWLTVV.